The entry below describes one T cell receptor (beta chain). Antigen: not known. V was clipped by 0 bases and J by 3 bases; unmatched bases: 18. CDR1 and CDR2 (germline): LGHNA, YSLEER. The CDR3 is 20 amino acids. This PCR relied on a set of 60 Vbeta primers and 13 Jbeta primers. Profiled with immunoSEQ multiplex PCR; TCRdb holds only in-frame clones, not every one. Here the sample table reports fewer than 85,000 clones. This specimen belongs to a study of cytomegalovirus exposure and HLA in healthy donors. General study points: A list of 150 or so TCR beta chains associated with cytomegalovirus was given.

The TCR originated in a man younger than 45 in good health and CMV-seronegative. The specimen sequenced was PBMCs. The rearrangement joins TRBV4-3 to TRBJ2-5; 8 nucleotides match TRBD2. The CDR3 region has the DNA TGCGCCAGCAGCCAAGATTGGGCATCTTACTCCGGGACTAGTGAAGAGACCCAGTACTTC. Its protein product is CASSQDWASYSGTSEETQYF.